The sequence of this T cell receptor beta chain was determined in a study of blood T cell repertoires in COVID-19. Turning to the study itself: PBMCs, B-cell-depleted T cells, or T cells were the source of the cDNA or gDNA that made up the material.

The assay was immunoSEQ multiplex PCR, and TCRdb's table has in-frame clones only and misses some. Among approximately 110,000 clones listed, 86% were seen once. J gave up 7 bases and V 0 bases, and 6 bases lay outside the gene matches. This CDR3 contains 16 residues. CDR1 MNHNY and CDR2 SVGAGI come from the germline V gene (reference sequence). This TCR came from a man between 35 and 55 years old with acute or convalescent COVID-19. The material sequenced was peripheral blood. This chain uses TRBV6-6 with TRBJ2-7; 13 bases fit TRBD2. CDR3 nucleotide sequence: TGTGCCAGCAGTTACTCCAAACTAGCGGGGGGGCAGGAGCAGTACTTC. This translates into CASSYSKLAGGQEQYF.